This TCR beta chain was identified during a study of CD8 T cells in Susac syndrome. Random hexamers were used to reverse transcribe the RNA input (roughly 0.5 to 1 ug). From the immunoSEQ multiplex PCR reads, TCRdb called clonotypes with MiXCR, one entry per CDR3 protein. Counted here are around 110,000 distinct CDR3 sequences, roughly 94% occurring once; the ten biggest clones make up over 0.35%. The CDR3 consists of 18 residues. V lost 0 bases to trimming and J lost 5 bases; unmatched junction nucleotides: 12. Looked up from germline, CDR1 is MGHRA and CDR2 is YSYEKL. A single count supports this clonotype. What it binds is unknown. Findings and caveats of the study: The authors found under 20 Susac-specific public clones in total CD8+ repertoires and five or six in CD8+ TEMRA repertoires.

Sequencing used CD8+ T cells from PBMCs. The chain carries TRBV4-1 and TRBJ2-2; 7 bases map to TRBD2. The source of this sequence is a human donor with Susac syndrome. Here the CDR3 DNA reads TGCGCCAGCAGCCAAGATCCATGGGCGGGGGAACTAACCGGGGAGCTGTTTTTT. Translation: CASSQDPWAGELTGELFF.